By its share, the clone carrying this T cell receptor beta chain is medium-sized. Its antigen remains unidentified. V was trimmed by 2 bases and J by 5 bases, leaving 9 bases between them. Germline CDR1 is MNHEY and CDR2 is SVGAGI. This CDR3 region has 13 residues. Using immunoSEQ multiplex PCR, the repertoire was profiled, and TCRdb retains in-frame clones only, with some absent. The repertoire consists of approximately 50,000 clones, with about 88% occurring once and the leading ten covering roughly 8%. This entry comes from a study of OX40 agonist ivuxolimab in advanced cancers. General observations from the study: Relative to CD4+, CD8+ T cells held more expanded clones on average.

The chain carries TRBV6-5 and TRBJ1-1, with no clear D. The sequence derives from an adult with an advanced solid tumor such as melanoma, head and neck, liver or kidney cancer. Sequenced material: CD4+ or CD8+ T cells sorted from blood, taken in a trial of the OX40 agonist ivuxolimab. The chain's CDR3 is CASSYRPETEAFF. The DNA of the CDR3 is TGTGCCAGCAGTTACCGCCCGGAGACTGAAGCTTTCTTT.